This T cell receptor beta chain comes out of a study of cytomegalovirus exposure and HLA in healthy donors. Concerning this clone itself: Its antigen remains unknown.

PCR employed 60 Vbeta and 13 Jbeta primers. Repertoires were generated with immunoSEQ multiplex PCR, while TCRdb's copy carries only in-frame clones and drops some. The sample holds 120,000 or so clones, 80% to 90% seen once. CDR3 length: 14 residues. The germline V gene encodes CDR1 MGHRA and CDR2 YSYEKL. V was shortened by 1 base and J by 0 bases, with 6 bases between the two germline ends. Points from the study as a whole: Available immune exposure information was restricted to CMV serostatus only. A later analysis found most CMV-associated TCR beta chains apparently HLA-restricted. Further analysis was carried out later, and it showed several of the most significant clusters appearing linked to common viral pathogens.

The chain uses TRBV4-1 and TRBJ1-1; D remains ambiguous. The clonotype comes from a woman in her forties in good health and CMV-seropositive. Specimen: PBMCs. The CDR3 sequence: CASSQGLLNTEAFF. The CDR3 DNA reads TGCGCCAGCAGCCAAGGACTATTGAACACTGAAGCTTTCTTT.